This record looks at one T cell receptor (beta chain) sequence and its context. Staff drew around 10 milliliters of peripheral blood from each donor. The entry originates in a study of blood T cells in healthy people across ages. In germline, CDR1 is LNHNV, CDR2 YYDKDF (reference sequence). V lost 8 bases and J lost 3, with 16 bases in between. The CDR3 sequence is 14 residues long. Combining a sample-barcoded 5' primer with a J-beta primer mix, a second PCR ran for about 6 to 11 cycles. TCRdb re-called the 5' RACE reads with MiXCR, one entry per CDR3 protein. The sample holds under 1 million distinct CDR3 sequences; 40% to 50% are singletons and the top ten take around 21%.

The sample consisted of blood. The chain joins TRBV15 to TRBJ2-5; D might be TRBD1 (7 bases). This TCR came from a man aged 55 to 70 in good health. The DNA for the CDR3 is TGTGCCACCTCCGGCGGGGACAGTAAAGAGACCCAGTACTTC. Protein: CATSGGDSKETQYF. The whole variable domain, filled in from reference TRBV15 and TRBJ2-5, reads DAMVIQNPRYQVTQFGKPVTLSCSQTLNHNVMYWYQQKSSQAPKLLFHYYDKDFNNEADTPDNFQSRRPNTSFCFLDIRSPGLGDTAMYLCATSGGDSKETQYFGPGTRLLVL.